The present entry profiles one T cell receptor beta chain with its context. Its antigen is undetermined. The data were produced by immunoSEQ multiplex PCR, yet TCRdb's version contains in-frame clones alone and is incomplete. The data contain about 140,000 clones, about nine tenths of them singletons. This sample was included in a study of T cell responses to AZD1222 COVID-19 vaccine. The J segment lost 4 bases and the V segment lost 3 bases, leaving 3 bases of the junction unmatched. CDR3 length equals 14 residues. Germline V gene lookup returns CDR1 SGDLS and CDR2 YYNGEE. The study's findings and limits: Spike-specific TCR breadth and depth rose after two AZD1222 doses. White British people made up most donors, females outnumbered males, and clonal diversity was possibly underestimated.

The sequence was collected from an adult who received the AZD1222 COVID-19 vaccine. The V gene is TRBV9, the J gene TRBJ2-5; 10 bases line up with TRBD2. The sample in question was peripheral blood, obtained 28 days after the second AZD1222 dose. CDR3 protein: CASSALAGAETQYF. In DNA form, the CDR3 reads TGTGCCAGCAGCGCCCTAGCGGGAGCAGAGACCCAGTACTTC.